This TCR beta chain comes out of a study of cytomegalovirus exposure and HLA in healthy donors. PCR was performed using 60 Vbeta and 13 Jbeta primers. Generated by immunoSEQ multiplex PCR, the TCRdb table keeps only in-frame clones and is missing some. The sample holds 77,000 or so clones. Broader study findings: As a later analysis revealed, the rate of TCR association differed by HLA locus, with DRB1 most and HLA-C fewest. Cytomegalovirus association was listed for under 200 TCR beta chains.

Worth noting for this clone: Its matching antigen is unknown.

Healthy bone marrow donors made up the donor group. CDR1 is LNHDA and CDR2 is SQIVND in the germline V gene (reference sequence). The CDR3 runs 13 residues. With V trimmed by 6 bases and J by 6 bases, 5 bases remained unmatched. This TCR was sampled from a young man in good health and CMV-seronegative. The sequenced sample was PBMCs. The rearrangement joins TRBV19 to TRBJ1-5, with TRBD1 matching 7 bases. CDR3 region: CASRETGRQPQHF. CDR3 in DNA: TGTGCCAGTAGAGAGACAGGGCGTCAGCCCCAGCATTTT. Variable domain in full (rest from reference TRBV19 and TRBJ1-5): DGGITQSPKYLFRKEGQNVTLSCEQNLNHDAMYWYRQDPGQGLRLIYYSQIVNDFQKGDIAEGYSVSREKKESFPLTVTSAQKNPTAFYLCASRETGRQPQHFGDGTRLSIL.